This TCR beta chain was retrieved from a study of early T cells in non-severe SARS-CoV-2 infection. Trimming removed 5 bases from V and 0 bases from J, with 14 bases in between. The CDR3 extends over 15 amino acids. Germline assignment: CDR1 MNHEY and CDR2 SVGEGT. TCRdb re-called the 5' RACE reads with MiXCR, one entry per CDR3 protein. The sample contains about 33,000 distinct CDR3 sequences, about 5% of which appear only once. The table lists this clonotype with many counts. The rearrangement uses TRBV6-2 or TRBV6-3 and TRBJ2-7, with D unresolved. The sample comprised whole blood. The sequence was obtained from an adult who was a healthcare worker with PCR-confirmed SARS-CoV-2 infection or an uninfected control (not recorded which). The CDR3 DNA sequence: TGTGCCAGCAGTAATGGGCAGACCAGCTCCTACGAGCAGTACTTC. This gives the protein CASSNGQTSSYEQYF.